This T cell receptor (beta chain) is drawn from a study of PD-1 blockade in classical Hodgkin lymphoma (dated by TCRdb to about 2020). Some background on the complete study: Nivolumab dosing was 3 mg/kg intravenously every 2 weeks, continuing until either disease progression or unacceptable toxicity. To define a peripheral blood immune signature of response to PD-1 blockade in classical Hodgkin lymphoma, the study combined TCR beta sequencing with CyTOF.

Genomic DNA was isolated using the Qiagen DNeasy kit from unsorted PBMCs as well as from negatively selected CD4+ and CD8+ fractions. Amplification of TCR beta CDR3 regions was done by immunoSEQ multiplex PCR with primers that anneal to V and J segments. A synthetic immune receptor repertoire was used to minimize amplification bias, and any remaining bias was removed computationally after sequencing. The authors processed their data as follows. Repertoire diversity was quantified as the Shannon entropy index using custom Python scripts. The unsorted, CD4+ and CD8+ repertoires were each analyzed separately, with the exception of combined analyses, where CD4+ and CD8+ sequences were merged in silico. A clone was considered expanded if an increase in frequency of at least 2-fold after treatment relative to C1D1 was found, and a pseudocount of 0.5 was applied to clones undetected at baseline. Singleton clones were defined as clones with 0 or 1 copy at C1D1, and non-singleton clones were defined as clones with 2 or more copies. Clones expanded in unsorted samples were labelled as CD4+, CD8+ or unknown by matching protein sequences in sorted samples from the same patient. Wilcoxon tests were applied to paired samples to test diversity changes from C1D1 to C4D1. Here the immuneACCESS table is served through TCRdb, limited to in-frame sequences with V and J called. Missing clones are a known gap in these copies; in checked studies unresolved V genes cover under half, and the rest lacks a known reason. The V and J calls and the clone size are those of that table, but D and trimming were determined from the DNA. The sample table records 130,000 to 150,000 clones; about 81% of these occur just once. The ten largest make up 7.5% to 9.5% of the sample.

The paper as a whole reports these results and caveats: The study was restricted to a single clinical trial cohort, and the causes of repertoire differences, possibly disease activity or prior therapy, were left undefined. Baseline TCR diversity was reported as lower in newly diagnosed patients than in healthy donors, and lower still in relapsed/refractory patients. Diversity was lower in patients who began nivolumab less than 1 year after ASCT, so these patients were left out of later analyses to avoid confounding by immune reconstitution. A significant rise by C4D1 was seen in CD4+ but not CD8+ TCR diversity (p=0.0027 vs p=0.16), with the rise being most apparent in complete responders (p=0.02). Baseline diversity similar to that of newly diagnosed patients was observed in trial patients achieving complete response, whereas significantly lower diversity was observed in partial responders and progressors.

This clone was seen a few times. Its antigen remains unidentified. Nothing much larger sits one base from this clone, and base qualities are not available. This sample's time point label indicates: cycle 2 day 1 (C2D1) of nivolumab. Relapse after autologous stem cell transplantation had occurred in all trial patients, and cohorts A, B and C were distinguished by prior brentuximab vedotin exposure. A total of roughly 57 patients with relapsed/refractory classical Hodgkin lymphoma made up the trial cohort, and each patient's best overall response was complete response, partial response or progressive disease. In the multi-cohort phase II CheckMate 205 trial, trial patients received single-agent nivolumab. An independent review committee assessed best overall response by applying the 2007 International Working Group response criteria. Trial PBMCs were obtained immediately prior to nivolumab initiation (C1D1) and on therapy at cycle 2 day 1 and cycle 4 day 1. Peripheral blood was collected in 8 mL Vacutainer Cell Preparation Tubes, from which PBMCs were isolated by centrifugation and then cryopreserved.

The cysteine opens and the phenylalanine closes a CDR3 of 13 amino acids. The read is trimmed to its CDR3 DNA, 39 bases read in frame from base 1. The germline V gene supplies CDR1 SQVTM and CDR2 ANQGSEA. The trim is 5 bases for V and 2 bases for J, with a gap of 12 bases between the germline ends. The receptor chain draws on TRBV29-1 and TRBJ1-1; the D gene remains uncertain. The source of this sequence is a human donor with classical Hodgkin lymphoma. The sequencing here drew on peripheral blood mononuclear cells (PBMCs), taken before the second cycle of nivolumab. The CDR3 region: CSVWTDFNTEAFF. DNA sequence: TGCAGCGTTTGGACGGATTTCAACACTGAAGCTTTCTTT. The full variable domain, completed from the reference TRBV29-1 and TRBJ1-1 proteins outside the CDR3, reads SAVISQKPSRDICQRGTSLTIQCQVDSQVTMMFWYRQQPGQSLTLIATANQGSEATYESGFVIDKFPISRPNLTFSTLTVSNMSPEDSSIYLCSVWTDFNTEAFFGQGTRLTVV.